These 8 T cell receptor beta chains were sequenced from one sample in a study of Ad26.COV2.S vaccination and SARS-CoV-2 variants. Sequencing used immunoSEQ multiplex PCR; TCRdb keeps in-frame clones, though not all of them. The top ten clones hold roughly 45% of a sample with 40,000 to 55,000 clones, around 83% of them seen once. Sequences were derived from peripheral blood, sampled after recovery from COVID-19. These receptors were collected from a human donor who had recovered from COVID-19.

The table lists this clone with a count of one. This sequence joins TRBV30 and TRBJ2-1, with 14 bases fitting TRBD2. After removal of 0 bases from V and 12 bases from J, the junction contained 7 bases not matched to a gene. In germline, CDR1 is GTSNPN, CDR2 SVGIG (reference sequence). This CDR3 is built from 15 residues. The CDR3 bases are TGTGCCTGGAGTGTAATGACTAGCGGGAGGGCCGGGCAGTTCTTC. As protein: CAWSVMTSGRAGQFF.

The chain recombines TRBV6-5 with TRBJ1-5; D is unclear. Trimming cost V 4 bases and J 0 bases, with 10 bases left between them. Germline lookup yields CDR1 MNHEY and CDR2 SVGAGI. CDR3 size: 15 residues. The CDR3 DNA reads as TGTGCCAGCAGTTCCCGGGCCGTTAGCAATCAGCCCCAGCATTTT. Translation: CASSSRAVSNQPQHF.

The chain recombines TRBV6-5 with TRBJ1-1, with D possibly TRBD1 on 6 matching bases. CDR3 length: 15 residues. Germline CDR1 and CDR2: MNHEY and SVGAGI. Deletions cut 2 bases from V and 2 bases from J, with 12 bases between. CDR3 residues: CASSYLRQANTEAFF. Here the CDR3 DNA reads TGTGCCAGCAGTTACCTTCGACAGGCAAACACTGAAGCTTTCTTT.

This clone was detected once. In DNA, the CDR3 is TGCGCCAGCAGCCAAGATAGCGGCATCTCCTACAATGAGCAGTTCTTC. The encoded protein is CASSQDSGISYNEQFF. J is TRBJ2-1 and V is TRBV4-1, with D possibly TRBD2 on 6 matching bases. This CDR3 has 16 residues. Germline V gives CDR1 MGHRA, CDR2 YSYEKL. Trimming removed 0 bases from V and 0 bases from J, with 9 bases in between.

The chain employs TRBV24-1 and TRBJ2-5; D unresolved. Germline V gene sequence: CDR1 KGHDR, CDR2 SFDVKD. Trimming cost V 4 bases and J 3 bases, with 11 bases left between them. CDR3 length equals 14 residues. This CDR3 reads CATSDSNLKETQYF. CDR3 sequence (DNA): TGTGCCACCAGTGACTCTAATTTGAAAGAGACCCAGTACTTC.

The rearrangement joins TRBV23-1 to TRBJ2-7, with D maybe TRBD1 (5 bases). TRBV23-1 is treated as an ORF (open reading frame) with a function not yet certain. V was clipped by 4 bases and J by 2 bases, with 15 bases between them. CDR3 length: 15 amino acids. CDR3 DNA: TGCGCCAGCAGTCCCCCTGAGGCAGGGACCTACGAGCAGTACTTC. It is translated as CASSPPEAGTYEQYF.

The chain joins TRBV28 to TRBJ1-6; the D gene is possibly TRBD1 (6 bases). This CDR3 spans 13 amino acids. Per the germline V gene, CDR1 is MDHEN and CDR2 is SYDVKM. V was clipped by 6 bases and J by 9 bases, with 12 bases between them. CDR3 residues: CASRLQGTSPLHF. As DNA, the CDR3 is TGTGCCAGCAGATTACAGGGTACTTCACCCCTCCACTTT.

The chain joins TRBV19 to TRBJ2-3; maybe TRBD2 (6 bases). Germline CDR1 LNHDA, CDR2 SQIVND (reference sequence). Trimming cost V 7 bases and J 3 bases, with 14 bases left between them. The CDR3 has 14 amino acids. CDR3 protein: CASNTRRGTDTQYF. The CDR3 DNA reads TGTGCCAGTAACACCAGGCGGGGAACAGATACGCAGTATTTT.